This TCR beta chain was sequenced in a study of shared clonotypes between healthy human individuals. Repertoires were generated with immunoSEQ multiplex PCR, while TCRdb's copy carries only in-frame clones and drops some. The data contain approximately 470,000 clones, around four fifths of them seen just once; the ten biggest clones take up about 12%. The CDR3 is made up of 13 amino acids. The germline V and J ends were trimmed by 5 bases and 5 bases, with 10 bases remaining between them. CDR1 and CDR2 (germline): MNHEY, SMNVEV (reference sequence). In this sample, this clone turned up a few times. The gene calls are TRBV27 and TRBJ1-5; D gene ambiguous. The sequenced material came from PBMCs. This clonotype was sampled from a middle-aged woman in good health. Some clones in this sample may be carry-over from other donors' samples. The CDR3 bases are TGTGCCAGCAGTCGAGGGTACGATCAGCCCCAGCATTTT. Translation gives CASSRGYDQPQHF.